Listed below are T cell receptor beta chains from one sample, sequenced in a study of cytomegalovirus exposure and HLA in healthy donors. Method: immunoSEQ multiplex PCR; TCRdb's copy keeps in-frame clones and lacks some. The repertoire includes about 240,000 clones, around 81% of them detected once, and almost 8% sits in the top ten. Specimen: PBMCs. The receptors were gathered from a woman in her fifties or sixties in good health and CMV-seropositive. The CDR3 runs from the conserved cysteine through the conserved F or W. The order of the fields is D gene, V gene, clone size, CDR3 length, J gene, CDR3 DNA, CDR3 protein. The D gene is left open where the match is weak. Size tells how often a clone was seen (once, few, many) or the class of an expanded clone, and some rows leave it out.

d_gene: .; v_gene: TRBV2; abundance: .; len: 14; j_gene: TRBJ2-4; CDR3nt: TGTGCCAGCACCACGGGAATAGCCAAAAACATTCAGTACTTC; CDR3aa: CASTTGIAKNIQYF
d_gene: .; v_gene: TRBV28; abundance: .; len: 12; j_gene: TRBJ2-5; CDR3nt: TGTGCCAGCAGCCCTTTCCAAGAGACCCAGTACTTC; CDR3aa: CASSPFQETQYF
d_gene: TRBD1; v_gene: TRBV9; abundance: .; len: 17; j_gene: TRBJ2-3; CDR3nt: TGTGCCAGCAGCGTGAGCTGGATCAGGGGGTACACAGATACGCAGTATTTT; CDR3aa: CASSVSWIRGYTDTQYF
d_gene: .; v_gene: TRBV6-6; abundance: .; len: 14; j_gene: TRBJ2-7; CDR3nt: TGTGCCAGCAGTTACTCCACTAGGGTCTACGAGCAGTACTTC; CDR3aa: CASSYSTRVYEQYF
d_gene: TRBD1; v_gene: TRBV18; abundance: .; len: 16; j_gene: TRBJ2-7; CDR3nt: TGTGCCAGCTCACCTGGGACAGGGGTGTTGAACTACGAGCAGTACTTC; CDR3aa: CASSPGTGVLNYEQYF
d_gene: TRBD2; v_gene: TRBV9; abundance: .; len: 17; j_gene: TRBJ2-1; CDR3nt: TGTGCCAGCAGCTTCTCCACTAGCGGCAGCTCCTACAATGAGCAGTTCTTC; CDR3aa: CASSFSTSGSSYNEQFF
d_gene: TRBD2; v_gene: TRBV2; abundance: .; len: 16; j_gene: TRBJ2-3; CDR3nt: TGTGCCAGCAGCCTAAGACTAGCGGGAGCGATAGATACGCAGTATTTT; CDR3aa: CASSLRLAGAIDTQYF
d_gene: TRBD1; v_gene: TRBV4-1; abundance: once; len: 15; j_gene: TRBJ1-1; CDR3nt: TGCGCCAGCAGCCAAGTTGGGACAGGGGCAGTTGAAGCTTTCTTT; CDR3aa: CASSQVGTGAVEAFF
d_gene: TRBD2; v_gene: TRBV10-1; abundance: .; len: 14; j_gene: TRBJ2-7; CDR3nt: TGCGCCAGCAGTGATGGACTAGCGGGCTACGAGCAGTACTTC; CDR3aa: CASSDGLAGYEQYF
d_gene: TRBD1; v_gene: TRBV27; abundance: .; len: 15; j_gene: TRBJ2-2; CDR3nt: TGTGCCAGCAATCCCGGGACAGGGGAAACCGGGGAGCTGTTTTTT; CDR3aa: CASNPGTGETGELFF
d_gene: TRBD2; v_gene: TRBV19; abundance: .; len: 16; j_gene: TRBJ2-2; CDR3nt: TGTGCCAGTAGTCGACTAGCGGGACTGAACACCGGGGAGCTGTTTTTT; CDR3aa: CASSRLAGLNTGELFF
d_gene: .; v_gene: TRBV18; abundance: .; len: 13; j_gene: TRBJ1-2; CDR3nt: TGTGCCAGCTCACCGGACAGTCACTATGGCTACACCTTC; CDR3aa: CASSPDSHYGYTF
d_gene: TRBD1; v_gene: TRBV5-5; abundance: .; len: 15; j_gene: TRBJ2-7; CDR3nt: TGTGCCAGCAGACACACCGGGACAGGATCCTACGAGCAGTACTTC; CDR3aa: CASRHTGTGSYEQYF
d_gene: .; v_gene: TRBV5-1; abundance: .; len: 13; j_gene: TRBJ2-7; CDR3nt: TGCGCCAGCAGCTTGGACTCCGGGTACGAGCAGTACTTC; CDR3aa: CASSLDSGYEQYF
d_gene: .; v_gene: TRBV7-3; abundance: .; len: 13; j_gene: TRBJ2-5; CDR3nt: TGTGCCAGCAGCCTACGAGGGGGAGAGACCCAGTACTTC; CDR3aa: CASSLRGGETQYF
d_gene: TRBD1; v_gene: TRBV28; abundance: .; len: 13; j_gene: TRBJ1-2; CDR3nt: TGTGCCAGCAGCCTCAGGGGGCTCTATGGCTACACCTTC; CDR3aa: CASSLRGLYGYTF
d_gene: TRBD2; v_gene: TRBV14; abundance: .; len: 17; j_gene: TRBJ2-1; CDR3nt: TGTGCCAGCAGCCAAGGAACTAGCGGGAGGGTCTACAATGAGCAGTTCTTC; CDR3aa: CASSQGTSGRVYNEQFF
d_gene: .; v_gene: TRBV19; abundance: .; len: 13; j_gene: TRBJ2-5; CDR3nt: TGTGCCAGTAGAAGAGGGCTTCAAGAGACCCAGTACTTC; CDR3aa: CASRRGLQETQYF
d_gene: TRBD2; v_gene: TRBV5-1; abundance: .; len: 16; j_gene: TRBJ2-3; CDR3nt: TGCGCCAGCAGCTTGGTGTCAGCGGGAGGGACAGATACGCAGTATTTT; CDR3aa: CASSLVSAGGTDTQYF
d_gene: .; v_gene: TRBV10-3; abundance: .; len: 14; j_gene: TRBJ1-5; CDR3nt: TGTGCCATCAGTGAAGGACACTCCAATCAGCCCCAGCATTTT; CDR3aa: CAISEGHSNQPQHF
d_gene: TRBD2; v_gene: TRBV7-3; abundance: .; len: 17; j_gene: TRBJ2-1; CDR3nt: TGTGCCAGCAGCCCTCAACCTCCTACGGGAGGGTACAATGAGCAGTTCTTC; CDR3aa: CASSPQPPTGGYNEQFF
d_gene: .; v_gene: TRBV21-1; abundance: once; len: 18; j_gene: TRBJ2-2; CDR3nt: TGTGCCAGCAGGGGTGGTGCGGGAGGAATCGCGGGCACCGGGGAGCTGTTTTTT; CDR3aa: CASRGGAGGIAGTGELFF
d_gene: TRBD2; v_gene: TRBV7-2; abundance: .; len: 17; j_gene: TRBJ2-1; CDR3nt: TGTGCCAGCAGCCCCGGCGGGGGAGCGGGAGCCTACAATGAGCAGTTCTTC; CDR3aa: CASSPGGGAGAYNEQFF
d_gene: .; v_gene: TRBV28; abundance: .; len: 17; j_gene: TRBJ2-5; CDR3nt: TGTGCCAGCAGTTTAACCCATCCACCTTATATGGCAGAGACCCAGTACTTC; CDR3aa: CASSLTHPPYMAETQYF
d_gene: .; v_gene: TRBV5-1; abundance: few; len: 13; j_gene: TRBJ1-2; CDR3nt: TGCGCCAGCAGCTTGAACAGCGGGAATGGCTACACCTTC; CDR3aa: CASSLNSGNGYTF
d_gene: .; v_gene: TRBV4-1; abundance: .; len: 12; j_gene: TRBJ2-7; CDR3nt: TGCGCCAGCGAGGGAGCGGACTACGAGCAGTACTTC; CDR3aa: CASEGADYEQYF
d_gene: .; v_gene: TRBV29-1; abundance: .; len: 13; j_gene: TRBJ2-6; CDR3nt: TGCAGCGTTGACAGCTCTGGGGCCAACGTCCTGACTTTC; CDR3aa: CSVDSSGANVLTF
d_gene: TRBD1; v_gene: TRBV7-2; abundance: .; len: 12; j_gene: TRBJ1-2; CDR3nt: TGTGCCAGCAGTCCAACAGGGGCAAGCTACACCTTC; CDR3aa: CASSPTGASYTF
d_gene: TRBD1; v_gene: TRBV9; abundance: .; len: 15; j_gene: TRBJ2-5; CDR3nt: TGTGCCAGCAGCGTGGGCCGGACAGGAGAAGAGACCCAGTACTTC; CDR3aa: CASSVGRTGEETQYF
d_gene: .; v_gene: TRBV7-9; abundance: .; len: 14; j_gene: TRBJ2-5; CDR3nt: TGTGCCAGCAACGAACTACCCGGCAAAGAGACCCAGTACTTC; CDR3aa: CASNELPGKETQYF
d_gene: TRBD2; v_gene: TRBV4-1; abundance: .; len: 18; j_gene: TRBJ2-1; CDR3nt: TGCGCCAGCAGCCAAGTCCTAGCGGAAGCGGCCATCTACAATGAGCAGTTCTTC; CDR3aa: CASSQVLAEAAIYNEQFF
d_gene: .; v_gene: TRBV11-2; abundance: .; len: 16; j_gene: TRBJ2-5; CDR3nt: TGTGCCAGCAGCTTAGGGCCCGACTTTCGGTACGAGACCCAGTACTTC; CDR3aa: CASSLGPDFRYETQYF
d_gene: .; v_gene: TRBV11-3; abundance: .; len: 16; j_gene: TRBJ2-1; CDR3nt: TGTGCCAGCAGCTTACGAGGTTCGAGCTCCTACAATGAGCAGTTCTTC; CDR3aa: CASSLRGSSSYNEQFF
d_gene: .; v_gene: TRBV10-3; abundance: few; len: 12; j_gene: TRBJ1-1; CDR3nt: TGTGCCATCGGTGTACAGGGCTCCGAAGCTTTCTTT; CDR3aa: CAIGVQGSEAFF
d_gene: .; v_gene: TRBV2; abundance: .; len: 14; j_gene: TRBJ2-3; CDR3nt: TGTGCCAGCAGTGCCGGGAGAGGGTCAGATACGCAGTATTTT; CDR3aa: CASSAGRGSDTQYF
d_gene: .; v_gene: TRBV10-3; abundance: .; len: 13; j_gene: TRBJ1-1; CDR3nt: TGTGCCATCAGAGGACAGCCGAACACTGAAGCTTTCTTT; CDR3aa: CAIRGQPNTEAFF
d_gene: TRBD2; v_gene: TRBV5-6; abundance: .; len: 15; j_gene: TRBJ2-1; CDR3nt: TGTGCCAGCAGCTCCGAAGCGGGAGGGCCGAAGGAGCAGTTCTTC; CDR3aa: CASSSEAGGPKEQFF
d_gene: TRBD1; v_gene: TRBV30; abundance: .; len: 13; j_gene: TRBJ1-3; CDR3nt: TGTGCCTTACAGGGGGCATCGGGAAACACCATATATTTT; CDR3aa: CALQGASGNTIYF
d_gene: TRBD1; v_gene: TRBV15; abundance: few; len: 15; j_gene: TRBJ1-4; CDR3nt: TGTGCCACCAGCAGCAGACAGGGGCCAGGAGAAAAACTGTTTTTT; CDR3aa: CATSSRQGPGEKLFF
d_gene: TRBD1; v_gene: TRBV5-1; abundance: once; len: 14; j_gene: TRBJ2-3; CDR3nt: TGCGCCAGCAGGGGACAGGGGGTCGGGGATACGCAGTATTTT; CDR3aa: CASRGQGVGDTQYF
d_gene: TRBD1; v_gene: TRBV5-8; abundance: once; len: 15; j_gene: TRBJ1-2; CDR3nt: TGTGCCAGCAGCCTGGGACAGGGAAGCTCCTATGGCTACACCTTC; CDR3aa: CASSLGQGSSYGYTF
d_gene: TRBD2; v_gene: TRBV27; abundance: .; len: 16; j_gene: TRBJ2-5; CDR3nt: TGTGCCAGCAGTTCAGATCTAGCGGGGGGGGCGGGGACCCAGTACTTC; CDR3aa: CASSSDLAGGAGTQYF
d_gene: .; v_gene: TRBV19; abundance: .; len: 16; j_gene: TRBJ2-1; CDR3nt: TGTGCCAGTAGTATGACTGCTGTCGAGGCCGGCAATGAGCAGTTCTTC; CDR3aa: CASSMTAVEAGNEQFF
d_gene: TRBD2; v_gene: TRBV14; abundance: .; len: 17; j_gene: TRBJ2-1; CDR3nt: TGTGCCAGCAGCCCCCGGGCTAGCGGGAGGGCCGGCCATGAGCAGTTCTTC; CDR3aa: CASSPRASGRAGHEQFF
d_gene: .; v_gene: TRBV28; abundance: .; len: 13; j_gene: TRBJ1-2; CDR3nt: TGTGCCAGCACCCTAAAGACAACCTATGGCTACACCTTC; CDR3aa: CASTLKTTYGYTF
d_gene: .; v_gene: TRBV6-5; abundance: .; len: 14; j_gene: TRBJ1-1; CDR3nt: TGTGCCAGCAGCTCCGGGAGAGTAAGCAATCGGGCTTTCTTT; CDR3aa: CASSSGRVSNRAFF
d_gene: TRBD2; v_gene: TRBV9; abundance: .; len: 14; j_gene: TRBJ2-7; CDR3nt: TGTGCCAGCAGCGTGTCGGGAGGGCTGGGCGAGCAGTACTTC; CDR3aa: CASSVSGGLGEQYF
d_gene: TRBD1; v_gene: TRBV7-8; abundance: few; len: 16; j_gene: TRBJ1-2; CDR3nt: TGTGCCAGCAGCTTGGGGGTACAGGGGACATCTTATCGCTACACCTTC; CDR3aa: CASSLGVQGTSYRYTF